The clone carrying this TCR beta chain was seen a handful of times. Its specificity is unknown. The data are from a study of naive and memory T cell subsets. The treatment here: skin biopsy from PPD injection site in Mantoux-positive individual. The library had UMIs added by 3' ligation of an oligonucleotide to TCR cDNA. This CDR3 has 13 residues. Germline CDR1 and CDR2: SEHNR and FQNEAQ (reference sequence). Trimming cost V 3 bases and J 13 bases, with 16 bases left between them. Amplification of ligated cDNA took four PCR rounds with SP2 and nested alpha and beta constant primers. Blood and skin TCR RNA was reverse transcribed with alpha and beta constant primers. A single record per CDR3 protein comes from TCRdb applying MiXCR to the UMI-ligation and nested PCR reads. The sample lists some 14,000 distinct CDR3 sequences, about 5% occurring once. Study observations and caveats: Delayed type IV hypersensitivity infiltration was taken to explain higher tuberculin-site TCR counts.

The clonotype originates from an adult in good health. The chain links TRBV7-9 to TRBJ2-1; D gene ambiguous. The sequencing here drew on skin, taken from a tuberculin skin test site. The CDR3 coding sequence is TGTGCCAGCAGCTTGGGCGTCGGCGAGATTCAGTTCTTC. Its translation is CASSLGVGEIQFF. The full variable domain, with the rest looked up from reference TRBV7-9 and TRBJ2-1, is DTGVSQNPRHKITKRGQNVTFRCDPISEHNRLYWYRQTLGQGPEFLTYFQNEAQLEKSRLLSDRFSAERPKGSFSTLEIQRTEQGDSAMYLCASSLGVGEIQFFGPGTRLTVL.